These 18 T cell receptor beta chains originate from one sample sequenced in a study of cytomegalovirus exposure and HLA in healthy donors. PCR employed 60 Vbeta and 13 Jbeta primers. Method: immunoSEQ multiplex PCR; TCRdb's copy keeps in-frame clones and lacks some. The sample includes some 99,000 clones, less than 80% of them seen just once. What was sequenced was PBMCs. These receptors all stem from a woman aged 45 to 65 in good health and CMV-seropositive.

As concerns this clone: Other DNA sequences in this specimen translate into the identical CDR3. This sequence joins TRBV15 and TRBJ2-1; D unclear. The CDR3 sequence is 15 residues long. CDR1 LNHNV and CDR2 YYDKDF come from the germline V gene (reference sequence). V was clipped by 1 base and J by 0 bases, with 7 bases between them. Written as DNA, the CDR3 is TGTGCCACCAGCAGAGGCGTTAGCTCCTACAATGAGCAGTTCTTC. Protein: CATSRGVSSYNEQFF.

The V gene is TRBV27, the J gene TRBJ1-6; D might be TRBD1 (5 bases). Germline loops: CDR1 MNHEY, CDR2 SMNVEV (reference sequence). Trimming cost V 2 bases and J 5 bases, with 16 bases left between them. The CDR3 loop spans 17 amino acids. The CDR3 here is CASSLRVRGTDNSPLHF. The CDR3 bases are TGTGCCAGCAGTTTAAGAGTTCGGGGGACGGATAATTCACCCCTCCACTTT.

The chain is built from TRBV27 and TRBJ1-2; D perhaps matches TRBD1 (5 bases). CDR3 length: 13 residues. Germline V gene sequence: CDR1 MNHEY, CDR2 SMNVEV (reference sequence). Trimming removed 6 bases from V and 4 bases from J, with 12 bases in between. The CDR3: CASSPAGRYGYTF. The DNA for the CDR3 is TGTGCCAGCAGCCCAGCGGGACGCTATGGCTACACCTTC.

V is TRBV7-9 and J is TRBJ2-1; D may be TRBD2 (5 bases). CDR1 is SEHNR and CDR2 is FQNEAQ in the germline V gene (reference sequence). V gave up 5 bases and J gave up 7 bases, with 6 bases separating them. The CDR3 is made up of 11 amino acids. CDR3 residues: CASSRGNEQFF. The CDR3 nucleotides read TGTGCCAGCAGCCGCGGGAATGAGCAGTTCTTC.

This sequence joins TRBV5-6 and TRBJ2-4; tentatively, D is TRBD1 (6 bases). V was clipped by 3 bases and J by 8 bases, with 15 bases between them. CDR1 is SGHDT, CDR2 YYEEEE, per germline. This CDR3 is built from 14 residues. CDR3 sequence: CASSYFTGYDIQYF. CDR3 nucleotides: TGTGCCAGCAGCTATTTCACAGGGTACGACATTCAGTACTTC.

To note about this clone: One end of the junction is discordant with germline, which a read error may explain. This chain joins TRBV5-5 and TRBJ2-6; TRBD1 is a possible D gene (8 bases). This CDR3 contains 15 residues. Germline-derived CDR1 and CDR2 are SGHKS and YYEKEE (reference sequence). The CDR3: CASSPYRGRANGLTF. The CDR3 region has the DNA TGTGCCAGCAGCCCGTACAGGGGGAGGGCCAACGGCCTGACTTTC.

This chain joins TRBV6-6 and TRBJ1-2; 7 nucleotides match TRBD1. The CDR3 totals 14 residues. CDR1 MNHNY and CDR2 SVGAGI come from the germline V gene (reference sequence). After removal of 4 bases from V and 4 bases from J, the junction contained 6 bases not matched to a gene. The CDR3 spells CASSWTGQSYGYTF. The CDR3 nucleotides are TGTGCCAGCAGTTGGACGGGACAGTCCTATGGCTACACCTTC.

A word on this clone: The junction shows a germline mismatch at one end, possibly a read error. The chain recombines TRBV4-2 with TRBJ2-1, with D possibly TRBD1 on 5 matching bases. This CDR3 spans 12 amino acids. Germline V lookup: CDR1 LGHNA, CDR2 YNFKEQ. The CDR3 DNA sequence: TGTGCCAGCAGCCAAGAAGGCAGGGCAGGGATCTTC. Translation: CASSQEGRAGIF.

This chain links TRBV9 with TRBJ2-3, with unresolved D. Germline CDR1 reads SGDLS; CDR2 reads YYNGEE. CDR3 size: 14 residues. V was cut by 2 bases and J by 6 bases, with 13 bases left in between. CDR3 sequence (DNA): TGTGCCAGCAGCGTCGAATTAATAGTTGATACGCAGTATTTT. This sequence encodes CASSVELIVDTQYF. The whole variable domain, remainder taken from reference TRBV9 and TRBJ2-3, is DSGVTQTPKHLITATGQRVTLRCSPRSGDLSVYWYQQSLDQGLQFLIQYYNGEERAKGNILERFSAQQFPDLHSELNLSSLELGDSALYFCASSVELIVDTQYFGPGTRLTVL.

This clone was recorded a few times. The chain carries TRBV29-1 and TRBJ2-3; D not resolved. The CDR3 totals 12 residues. V lost 2 bases, J lost 4 bases, and 7 bases lay in between. CDR1 SQVTM and CDR2 ANQGSEA come from the germline V gene. CDR3 residues: CSVETVSDTQYF. For the CDR3, the DNA is TGCAGCGTTGAAACAGTCTCAGATACGCAGTATTTT.

The chain recombines TRBV7-9 with TRBJ1-5; TRBD1 is a possible D gene (5 bases). Per germline, CDR1 SEHNR and CDR2 FQNEAQ (reference sequence). Trimming stripped 0 bases from V and 7 bases from J, with 7 bases between. There are 13 residues in the CDR3. The CDR3 sequence is CASSLAQGQPQHF. CDR3 coding DNA: TGTGCCAGCAGCTTAGCGCAGGGCCAGCCCCAGCATTTT.

The rearrangement uses TRBV7-2 and TRBJ2-3, with a weak D call TRBD2 (5 bases). This CDR3 has 9 residues. Germline CDR1 SGHTA, CDR2 FQGNSA. V gave up 10 bases and J gave up 10 bases, with 9 bases separating them. CDR3 residues: CAIGDAQYF. CDR3 sequence (DNA): TGTGCCATCGGGGATGCGCAGTATTTT.

The genes are TRBV7-9 and TRBJ2-7; 15 bases align to TRBD2. The CDR3 has 16 amino acids. After removal of 4 bases from V and 2 bases from J, the junction contained 3 bases not matched to a gene. CDR1 is SEHNR, CDR2 FQNEAQ, per germline (reference sequence). The CDR3 DNA follows: TGTGCCAGCAGCTCCGGGACTAGCGGGGGGCCCTACGAGCAGTACTTC. This sequence encodes CASSSGTSGGPYEQYF.

Here the CDR3 reads CASSYSGPLHF. CDR3 DNA sequence: TGTGCCAGCAGCTACTCGGGACCCCTCCACTTT. The rearrangement uses TRBV11-2 and TRBJ1-6; D not resolved. With 4 bases removed from V and 12 bases from J, the gap between germline ends came to 7 bases. Germline lookup yields CDR1 SGHAT and CDR2 FQNNGV. This CDR3 comprises 11 residues. Full variable domain (missing parts from reference TRBV11-2 and TRBJ1-6): EAGVAQSPRYKIIEKRQSVAFWCNPISGHATLYWYQQILGQGPKLLIQFQNNGVVDDSQLPKDRFSAERLKGVDSTLKIQPAKLEDSAVYLCASSYSGPLHFGNGTRLTVT.

This clone was detected once. The rearrangement joins TRBV27 to TRBJ2-6; 8 bases agree with TRBD1. After removal of 6 bases from V and 2 bases from J, the junction contained 3 bases not matched to a gene. The CDR3 spans 15 residues. CDR1 is MNHEY, CDR2 SMNVEV, per germline (reference sequence). The CDR3 nucleotides read TGTGCCAGCAGCCCGACAGGGGCTGGGGCCAACGTCCTGACTTTC. Translation: CASSPTGAGANVLTF.

The V call is TRBV19, the J call TRBJ2-7; maybe TRBD2 (5 bases). Trimming stripped 0 bases from V and 0 bases from J, with 12 bases between. The germline V gene has CDR1 LNHDA and CDR2 SQIVND (reference sequence). This CDR3 is built from 16 residues. The DNA for the CDR3 is TGTGCCAGTAGTATAGATTCGGGGTCGCCCTCCTACGAGCAGTACTTC. Its protein is CASSIDSGSPSYEQYF.

The V call is TRBV11-2, the J call TRBJ2-2, with a tentative D call TRBD1 (7 bases). CDR3 length: 16 residues. Germline V gene lookup returns CDR1 SGHAT and CDR2 FQNNGV. Trimming stripped 3 bases from V and 5 bases from J, with 16 bases between. For the CDR3, the DNA is TGTGCCAGCAGCTTCCCTCAGACAGGGAGGACCGGGGAGCTGTTTTTT. The encoded protein is CASSFPQTGRTGELFF.

This clone occurred once. V gene TRBV14 combines with J gene TRBJ1-2; D is undetermined. This CDR3 has 13 residues. CDR1 is SGHDN, CDR2 FVKESK, per germline. V dropped 4 bases and J dropped 8 bases, with 14 bases sitting between them. The CDR3 spells CASSRRVTEGYTF. The CDR3 nucleotides are TGTGCCAGCAGCCGTCGGGTCACGGAAGGCTACACCTTC.